The clone carrying this T cell receptor beta chain appeared a few times. What it recognizes is unknown. The CDR3 runs to 16 residues. The germline gives CDR1 SGHVS, CDR2 FQNEAQ. V was trimmed by 5 bases and J by 6 bases, leaving 20 bases between them. Sequencing was preceded by expansion of antigen-specific CD4+ T cells with viral peptide pools in the ViraFEST assay. With 10 to 11 days of culture completed, CD4+ T cells were isolated. Vaccine administered to participants consisted of two doses of either BNT162b2 or mRNA-1273. Cultures used about 2 million PBMC per well, approximately 9.6 IU/ml IL-2 and 9.5 to 10 ug/ml peptides. The source of the sample is a study of vaccination effects on CD4 cells after COVID-19. Findings and limits, study-wide: Convalescent patients were few in the study, and early post-infection timepoints were absent. The vaccine-induced clones of healthy vaccinees included only 1 of 255 that cross-reacted with common cold coronaviruses. Marked clonal contraction was seen late after vaccination (in both infection- and vaccine-induced clones).

Data came from immunoSEQ multiplex PCR; TCRdb stores just in-frame clones and leaves some out. The table includes more than 40,000 clones, 65% to 80% detected once. V usage is TRBV7-8 and J usage is TRBJ2-1; D is perhaps TRBD1 (6 bases). The input for sequencing was CD4+ T cells from PBMCs cultured with HCoV-OC43 spike peptides, taken after COVID-19 vaccination. The subset denotes: HCoV-OC43 spike overlapping peptide pool stimulation. This clonotype was obtained from a human donor who received a COVID-19 vaccine. The CDR3 sequence is CASSPRGGGLVNEQFF. CDR3 nucleotide sequence: TGTGCCAGCAGCCCACGCGGTGGGGGCCTGGTCAATGAGCAGTTCTTC.